The clone carrying this T cell receptor (beta chain) has at least ten counts. This CDR3 comprises 14 residues. This sample is drawn from a study of spatial heterogeneity in lung cancer. TCRdb fed the 5' RACE reads into MiXCR, producing one record per CDR3 protein. The data show about 5,500 distinct CDR3 sequences, with about 4.2% seen just once and roughly an eighth held by the top ten. Time point of the sample: sample taken at primary tumor resection. The chain carries TRBV21-1 and TRBJ1-5; TRBD1 is taken as the D call from the table, unchecked against the DNA. TRBV21-1 is classified as a pseudogene. The origin of this receptor is a male donor with early-stage non-small cell lung cancer. Sequences were derived from normal lung tissue next to the tumor, sampled at surgery. The CDR3 nucleotides read TGTGCCAGCAGCTCTGATCCGGGGGAACAGCCCCAGCATTTT. Protein sequence: CASSSDPGEQPQHF.